Following are 23 T cell receptor beta chains from one sample sequenced in a study of technical replicates of blood from several donors. Sequencing used immunoSEQ multiplex PCR; TCRdb keeps in-frame clones, though not all of them. Of 80,000 to 90,000 clones in the sample, around 94% were seen once. Specimen: T cells isolated from PBMCs. All receptors come from a human donor in good health.

For the CDR3, the DNA is TGCGCCAGCAGCATAGCGGGGGGCAGAGAGACCCAGTACTTC. Protein: CASSIAGGRETQYF. The chain uses TRBV5-1 and TRBJ2-5; 10 positions match TRBD2. There are 14 residues in the CDR3. Looked up from germline, CDR1 is SGHRS and CDR2 is YFSETQ. V lost 4 bases to trimming and J lost 4 bases; unmatched junction nucleotides: 4.

The CDR3 nucleotides read TGTGCCAGCAGGGGGCGGCGGACAGTAGGGGAGACCCAGTACTTC. Translating it yields CASRGRRTVGETQYF. The V and J genes are TRBV6-5 and TRBJ2-5; a possible D gene is TRBD1 (6 bases). V dropped 6 bases and J dropped 5 bases, with 19 bases sitting between them. This CDR3 has 15 amino acids. The germline V gene encodes CDR1 MNHEY and CDR2 SVGAGI.

Only one count was recorded for this clone. The rearrangement uses TRBV5-6 and TRBJ2-5; weak D call: TRBD2 (6 bases). Germline V gene sequence: CDR1 SGHDT, CDR2 YYEEEE. With 0 bases removed from V and 5 bases from J, the gap between germline ends came to 14 bases. The CDR3 loop spans 15 amino acids. In DNA, the CDR3 is TGTGCCAGCAGCTTGGCCGGGGGAAGTCAGGAGACCCAGTACTTC. Its protein product is CASSLAGGSQETQYF. Complete variable domain (other parts from reference TRBV5-6 and TRBJ2-5): DAGVTQSPTHLIKTRGQQVTLRCSPKSGHDTVSWYQQALGQGPQFIFQYYEEEERQRGNFPDRFSGHQFPNYSSELNVNALLLGDSALYLCASSLAGGSQETQYFGPGTRLLVL.

The sample holds one count of this clone. The rearrangement links TRBV5-4 to TRBJ2-7, with TRBD2 identical over 14 bases. V shed 4 bases and J 3 bases; nucleotides not matched to a gene: 3. The CDR3 length is 15 residues. In germline, CDR1 is SGHNT, CDR2 YYREEE (reference sequence). Here the CDR3 DNA reads TGTGCCAGCAGCCTAGGACTAGCGGGGGGCTACGAGCAGTACTTC. This sequence encodes CASSLGLAGGYEQYF.

The chain carries TRBV27 and TRBJ1-5, with D unresolved. V lost 6 bases to trimming and J lost 6 bases, with 15 bases between them. Looked up from germline, CDR1 is MNHEY and CDR2 is SMNVEV (reference sequence). This CDR3 is built from 14 residues. This CDR3 reads CASRGGEIFQPQHF. CDR3 coding DNA: TGTGCCAGCAGGGGCGGGGAAATATTTCAGCCCCAGCATTTT.

The gene calls are TRBV5-1 and TRBJ2-3; the D gene is possibly TRBD2 (6 bases). Germline V lookup: CDR1 SGHRS, CDR2 YFSETQ. This CDR3 has 15 residues. Trimming removed 4 bases at V and 0 bases at J, with 12 bases between. The CDR3 DNA is TGCGCCAGCAGCCCGCGGGACCGCAGCACAGATACGCAGTATTTT. Amino acid sequence: CASSPRDRSTDTQYF.

This chain joins TRBV9 and TRBJ2-2; 10 nucleotides match TRBD1. V was pared by 0 bases and J by 8 bases, with 7 bases of the junction left unmatched. This CDR3 is 16 amino acids long. Germline assignment: CDR1 SGDLS and CDR2 YYNGEE. CDR3 protein: CASSVGGGQGVGELFF. The CDR3 DNA is TGTGCCAGCAGCGTAGGGGGCGGACAGGGGGTAGGGGAGCTGTTTTTT.

The V call is TRBV7-8, the J call TRBJ1-1; the D gene is possibly TRBD1 (5 bases). Trimming took off 4 bases at V and 6 bases at J, with 15 bases between the two ends. The CDR3 loop spans 14 amino acids. From germline, CDR1 is SGHVS and CDR2 FQNEAQ. CDR3 DNA: TGTGCCAGCAGCTATTCAGGGATCCCCCCTGAAGCTTTCTTT. Translating it yields CASSYSGIPPEAFF.

Here the CDR3 DNA reads TGCGCCAGCAGTGAGTCGACTTATATCCTGAACACTGAAGCTTTCTTT. Translating it yields CASSESTYILNTEAFF. The chain combines TRBV10-2 with TRBJ1-1; D unclear. This CDR3 is built from 16 residues. The V gene's germline CDR1 is WSHSY and CDR2 SAAADI. The ends were cut back, 0 bases at V and 0 bases at J, with 11 bases in the middle.

The chain links TRBV5-5 to TRBJ2-3; D gene uncertain. V was trimmed by 4 bases and J by 3 bases, leaving 3 bases between them. This CDR3 region has 11 residues. CDR1 SGHKS and CDR2 YYEKEE come from the germline V gene (reference sequence). Here the CDR3 DNA reads TGTGCCAGCAGCGAGACAGATACGCAGTATTTT. Translated, it gives CASSETDTQYF.

The rearrangement links TRBV9 to TRBJ2-7; D possibly corresponds to TRBD2 (7 bases). Germline lookup yields CDR1 SGDLS and CDR2 YYNGEE. The germline V and J ends were trimmed by 0 bases and 5 bases, with 18 bases remaining between them. This CDR3 is 16 amino acids long. CDR3 loop: CASSVEGGGRSDEQYF. CDR3 DNA sequence: TGTGCCAGCAGCGTAGAGGGCGGGGGCAGGAGCGACGAGCAGTACTTC.

This clone was picked up one time. The chain combines TRBV6-1 with TRBJ2-3; weak D call: TRBD2 (5 bases). Deletions cut 5 bases from V and 3 bases from J, with 9 bases between. CDR1 and CDR2 (germline): MNHNS, SASEGT. This CDR3 region has 13 residues. The CDR3 nucleotides read TGTGCCAGCAGTACACAGCGGACAGATACGCAGTATTTT. As protein: CASSTQRTDTQYF.

V and J are TRBV27 and TRBJ2-7, with 9 bases lining up with TRBD2. This CDR3 region has 15 residues. Trimming at V came to 2 bases and at J to 2 bases, leaving 4 bases not matched to a gene. Germline CDR1 and CDR2: MNHEY and SMNVEV (reference sequence). The CDR3 DNA follows: TGTGCCAGCAGTTTAGCTAGCGGGAAGCCCTACGAGCAGTACTTC. This codes for CASSLASGKPYEQYF.

Points on this clone: Sequence at one end of the junction differs from germline and may be a read error. The V gene is TRBV7-9, the J gene TRBJ1-1; D may be TRBD1 (6 bases). CDR3 size: 14 residues. Germline-derived CDR1 and CDR2 are SEHNR and FQNEAQ (reference sequence). The CDR3 bases are TGTGCCAGCAGGTTAGACAGGTTGAACACTGAAGCTTTCTTT. Residues: CASRLDRLNTEAFF.

V usage is TRBV4-1 and J usage is TRBJ2-7; TRBD2 is a possible D gene (6 bases). The CDR3 has 15 residues. Germline V lookup: CDR1 MGHRA, CDR2 YSYEKL. The V and J ends lost 1 base and 1 base respectively, with 11 bases between them. CDR3 sequence reads: CASSQVDYDSYEQYF. CDR3 sequence (DNA): TGCGCCAGCAGCCAAGTGGACTACGATTCCTACGAGCAGTACTTC.

The rearrangement uses TRBV30 and TRBJ1-2; 7 nucleotides line up with TRBD1. Trimming at V came to 0 bases and at J to 8 bases, leaving 6 bases not matched to a gene. The germline V gene encodes CDR1 GTSNPN and CDR2 SVGIG (reference sequence). The CDR3 spans 13 residues. The CDR3 spells CAWSVEGAGGYTF. In DNA, the CDR3 is TGTGCCTGGAGTGTAGAGGGGGCGGGGGGCTACACCTTC.

V and J are TRBV7-9 and TRBJ1-4; D uncertain. Germline V CDR1 and CDR2: SEHNR, FQNEAQ (reference sequence). V dropped 2 bases and J dropped 4 bases, with 8 bases sitting between them. The CDR3 is 14 residues long. In DNA, the CDR3 is TGTGCCAGCAGCTTAAACAGCATTAATGAAAAACTGTTTTTT. It specifies CASSLNSINEKLFF.

CDR3 coding DNA: TGTGCCAGCACCGAGCGGGGGGGCCCCTACGAGCAGTACTTC. Protein: CASTERGGPYEQYF. This chain connects TRBV6-1 to TRBJ2-7, with TRBD2 matching 10 bases. The germline CDR1 and CDR2 sequences are MNHNS and SASEGT. V lost 7 bases to trimming and J lost 2 bases; unmatched junction nucleotides: 5. The CDR3 length is 14 residues.

The chain is built from TRBV25-1 and TRBJ2-1; 8 nucleotides align to TRBD2. The CDR3 length is 16 residues. V shed 0 bases and J 8 bases; nucleotides not matched to a gene: 9. Germline V gives CDR1 MGHDK, CDR2 SYGVNS. The CDR3 DNA sequence: TGTGCCAGCAGTGAATATCTACCGGGAGGGGGTGATGAGCAGTTCTTC. Its protein product is CASSEYLPGGGDEQFF.

CDR3 sequence: CATSREKDRRPLHF. In nucleotides, the CDR3 is TGTGCCACCAGCAGAGAGAAGGACAGGCGGCCCCTCCACTTT. This chain links TRBV15 with TRBJ1-6; 7 bases are a match to TRBD1. V shed 0 bases, J shed 13 bases, and the junction held 6 bases outside the gene matches. The CDR3 runs to 14 residues. Germline CDR1 LNHNV, CDR2 YYDKDF (reference sequence).

This chain uses TRBV7-6 with TRBJ1-1, with 8 bases aligning to TRBD1. Trimming at V came to 4 bases and at J to 7 bases, leaving 5 bases not matched to a gene. Germline V gene data show CDR1 as SGHVS and CDR2 as FNYEAQ. This CDR3 contains 13 residues. CDR3 sequence (DNA): TGTGCCAGCAGCTCAGACAGGGGCGGTGAAGCTTTCTTT. This encodes CASSSDRGGEAFF.

The chain carries TRBV2 and TRBJ1-2; TRBD1 matches at 7 bases. With 1 base clipped from V and 7 bases from J, the junction kept 3 bases outside the gene matches. CDR3 length: 13 amino acids. CDR1 is SNHLY, CDR2 FYNNEI, per germline. The CDR3 here is CASSEVPGGGYTF. In DNA form, the CDR3 reads TGTGCCAGCAGTGAAGTACCAGGGGGTGGCTACACCTTC.

The chain combines TRBV7-9 with TRBJ1-2, with D uncertain. This CDR3 spans 14 amino acids. The germline V gene encodes CDR1 SEHNR and CDR2 FQNEAQ (reference sequence). Trimming pared 1 base from V and 3 bases from J, leaving 9 bases between. The CDR3: CASSLGLTDYGYTF. CDR3 nucleotides: TGTGCCAGCAGCTTAGGACTGACCGACTATGGCTACACCTTC.